A selection of T cell receptor beta chains follows, all from one sample in a study of shared clonotypes between healthy human individuals. The method was immunoSEQ multiplex PCR; TCRdb's version includes in-frame clones alone and lacks a portion of them. The sample includes millions of clones, approximately 90% of them seen just once. Sequenced sample: naive CD4+ T cells sorted from blood. These receptors originate from a man aged 18 to 30 in good health. CDR3s include the opening cysteine and the closing phenylalanine or tryptophan.

TRBV27	TRBJ1-6	CASSFSDGSPLHF
TRBV29-1	TRBJ2-7	CSVRQGASYEQYF
TRBV2	TRBJ2-2	CASSDRDTVTGELFF
TRBV6-1	TRBJ1-2	CASSAPWAEGYTF
TRBV6-6	TRBJ2-1	CASSYWYLGSYNEQFF
TRBV18	TRBJ2-4	CASSPGEGNIQYF
TRBV27	TRBJ2-5	CASSHSTRGGASRETQYF
TRBV7-9	TRBJ1-2	CASSLDTAAAGYTF
TRBV21-1	TRBJ1-1	CASTDTANTEAFF
TRBV7-9	TRBJ1-1	CASSIKTGEDTEAFF
TRBV29-1	TRBJ2-1	CSVGGAQYNEQFF
TRBV5-5	TRBJ1-1	CASSLVEGWTEAFF
TRBV11-2	TRBJ2-7	CASSLVRQELSKAYEQYF
TRBV7-9	TRBJ1-3	CASSIRQALSGNTIYF
TRBV2	TRBJ2-1	CASSSRGASSYNEQFF